These 10 T cell receptor beta chains were all obtained from the same sample, sequenced in a study of cytomegalovirus exposure and HLA in healthy donors. 13 Jbeta primers and 60 Vbeta primers were used for the PCR. TCRdb's copy holds only in-frame clones and misses some; the assay was immunoSEQ multiplex PCR. Counted here are about 140,000 clones, approximately 83% occurring once; the ten biggest clones make up around 4.1%. Sequenced sample: PBMCs. The receptor source for this set is a man between 35 and 55 years old in good health and CMV-seropositive.

This rearrangement joins TRBV5-5 to TRBJ1-5; 9 bases line up with TRBD1. The CDR3 is 15 residues long. V was pared by 4 bases and J by 7 bases, with 9 bases of the junction left unmatched. CDR1 and CDR2 (germline): SGHKS, YYEKEE (reference sequence). Written as DNA, the CDR3 is TGTGCCAGCAGCCTGGACAGGGGTAGAGGACAGCCCCAGCATTTT. Translating gives CASSLDRGRGQPQHF.

The chain links TRBV6-1 to TRBJ2-1; possibly TRBD2 for D (5 bases). V shed 7 bases and J shed 9 bases, with 13 bases lying between them. CDR1 and CDR2 (germline): MNHNS, SASEGT. The CDR3 extends over 12 amino acids. This chain's CDR3 is CASTRTASEQFF. The CDR3 region has the DNA TGTGCCAGCACCCGGACTGCCAGTGAGCAGTTCTTC.

The rearrangement uses TRBV29-1 and TRBJ2-1; 8 bases agree with TRBD2. J lost 1 base, V lost 7 bases, and 12 bases had no gene match. The CDR3 is made up of 16 amino acids. Germline CDR1 SQVTM, CDR2 ANQGSEA. This CDR3 is CSAARDPGGSYNEQFF. In DNA, the CDR3 is TGCAGCGCGGCCCGGGATCCGGGAGGGTCCTACAATGAGCAGTTCTTC.

This chain joins TRBV2 and TRBJ2-5; 7 nucleotides align to TRBD2. Trimming took 1 base from V and 7 from J; bases not matched to a gene: 3. Germline loops: CDR1 SNHLY, CDR2 FYNNEI. This CDR3 is 13 amino acids long. This chain's CDR3 is CASSEEREGTQYF. CDR3 bases: TGTGCCAGCAGTGAAGAAAGGGAGGGGACCCAGTACTTC.

This clone was seen a handful of times. The chain combines TRBV6-1 with TRBJ2-7; TRBD2 might be the D (5 bases). CDR1 is MNHNS, CDR2 SASEGT, per germline. Trimming removed 2 bases from V and 7 bases from J, with 12 bases in between. The CDR3 is 13 amino acids. CDR3 sequence reads: CASSEFNTGEQYF. The CDR3 nucleotides read TGTGCCAGCAGTGAATTTAATACGGGAGAGCAGTACTTC.

The chain uses TRBV7-7 and TRBJ2-5; weak D call: TRBD1 (6 bases). Trimming left V 1 base short and J 1 base short, with 7 bases between. Germline CDR1 SSHAT, CDR2 FNYEAQ (reference sequence). This CDR3 has 14 amino acids. The CDR3 nucleotides read TGTGCCAGCAGCTTAGTAGGGGGCCAAGAGACCCAGTACTTC. Amino acid sequence: CASSLVGGQETQYF.

The chain employs TRBV7-9 and TRBJ2-2; 7 bases fit TRBD2. The CDR3 runs 19 residues. Germline CDR1 reads SEHNR; CDR2 reads FQNEAQ (reference sequence). Unmatched junction bases numbered 22, after V lost 7 bases and J lost 5 bases. The CDR3 sequence: CASIDRTGRADARTGELFF. In DNA form, the CDR3 reads TGTGCCAGCATCGATAGAACTGGGAGGGCAGACGCGAGGACCGGGGAGCTGTTTTTT.

The chain is built from TRBV4-3 and TRBJ1-2; possibly TRBD1 for D (5 bases). This CDR3 is 14 amino acids long. Trimming cost V 4 bases and J 4 bases, with 13 bases left between them. CDR1 and CDR2 from the germline V gene are LGHNA and YSLEER. The CDR3 loop is CASSPRGGSYGYTF. The CDR3 DNA reads TGCGCCAGCAGCCCTCGGGGGGGTAGCTATGGCTACACCTTC.

V gene TRBV2 combines with J gene TRBJ2-5, with TRBD1 identical over 9 bases. This CDR3 contains 14 residues. Germline V gene sequence: CDR1 SNHLY, CDR2 FYNNEI. Unmatched junction bases numbered 6, after V lost 6 bases and J lost 4 bases. CDR3 DNA sequence: TGTGCCAGCAGACCCGGACAGGGGAGAGAGACCCAGTACTTC. This gives the protein CASRPGQGRETQYF.

The rearrangement joins TRBV5-1 to TRBJ2-5; tentatively, D is TRBD1 (5 bases). Germline V gene sequence: CDR1 SGHRS, CDR2 YFSETQ. This CDR3 is 15 amino acids long. Trimming left V 5 bases short and J 4 bases short, with 18 bases between. The CDR3, as DNA: TGCGCCAGCAGAGACATCGAAGGGGCAGGAGAGACCCAGTACTTC. Residues: CASRDIEGAGETQYF.